These 25 T cell receptor beta chains came from one sample sequenced in a study of cytomegalovirus exposure and HLA in healthy donors. The method was immunoSEQ multiplex PCR; TCRdb's version includes in-frame clones alone and lacks a portion of them. The sample carries 150,000 to 200,000 clones, roughly 84% recorded once. Sequenced sample: PBMCs. The receptors shown here come from a man aged 25-45 years in good health and CMV-seropositive.

The rearrangement links TRBV18 to TRBJ1-5; tentatively, D is TRBD1 (6 bases). V was trimmed by 4 bases and J by 0 bases, leaving 13 bases between them. CDR3 size: 16 residues. The germline V gene has CDR1 KGHSH and CDR2 LQKENI. The CDR3 sequence is CASSLGTPNSNQPQHF. The CDR3 nucleotides are TGTGCCAGCTCACTCGGGACACCTAATAGCAATCAGCCCCAGCATTTT.

V is TRBV18 and J is TRBJ2-1; D not resolved. Germline lookup yields CDR1 KGHSH and CDR2 LQKENI. V dropped 0 bases and J dropped 0 bases, with 9 bases sitting between them. This CDR3 contains 16 residues. The CDR3 DNA reads as TGTGCCAGCTCACCACCGGGCTCGAGCTCCTACAATGAGCAGTTCTTC. Its translation is CASSPPGSSSYNEQFF.

This clone has a single count. The chain recombines TRBV11-2 with TRBJ2-7, with a weak D call TRBD2 (5 bases). The CDR3 sequence is 16 residues long. V was trimmed by 1 base and J by 5 bases, leaving 18 bases between them. Per germline, CDR1 SGHAT and CDR2 FQNNGV. The CDR3 protein is CASSLGGGRKGHEQYF. CDR3 bases: TGTGCCAGCAGCTTAGGTGGCGGGCGCAAGGGCCACGAGCAGTACTTC.

This clone is a singleton in its sample. CDR3 in amino acids: CASSNPVSWTQDPGEQYF. The CDR3 DNA is TGTGCCAGCAGCAACCCGGTCAGTTGGACTCAAGATCCGGGGGAGCAGTACTTC. The J gene is TRBJ2-7, the V gene TRBV21-1; TRBD2, the table's D call, lacks a check against the DNA. TRBV21-1 is assigned pseudogene status. The CDR3 runs 18 residues.

The chain is built from TRBV28 and TRBJ2-4; D is undetermined. CDR3 size: 14 residues. CDR1 MDHEN and CDR2 SYDVKM come from the germline V gene. The germline V and J ends were trimmed by 5 bases and 0 bases, with 8 bases remaining between them. The CDR3 here is CASSLLGAKNIQYF. CDR3 in DNA: TGTGCCAGCAGTCTCCTCGGAGCCAAAAACATTCAGTACTTC. The variable domain in full, with the rest retrieved from reference TRBV28 and TRBJ2-4, is DVKVTQSSRYLVKRTGEKVFLECVQDMDHENMFWYRQDPGLGLRLIYFSYDVKMKEKGDIPEGYSVSREKKERFSLILESASTNQTSMYLCASSLLGAKNIQYFGAGTRLSVL.

The rearrangement joins TRBV19 to TRBJ1-1, with TRBD1 matching over 8 bases. The CDR3 spans 15 residues. The germline V gene encodes CDR1 LNHDA and CDR2 SQIVND (reference sequence). V was clipped by 0 bases and J by 3 bases; unmatched bases: 3. CDR3 loop: CASSIDLTGDTEAFF. The CDR3 coding sequence is TGTGCCAGTAGTATAGATCTGACAGGGGACACTGAAGCTTTCTTT. Variable domain in full (rest from reference TRBV19 and TRBJ1-1): DGGITQSPKYLFRKEGQNVTLSCEQNLNHDAMYWYRQDPGQGLRLIYYSQIVNDFQKGDIAEGYSVSREKKESFPLTVTSAQKNPTAFYLCASSIDLTGDTEAFFGQGTRLTVV.

The rearrangement uses TRBV5-6 and TRBJ2-3; possibly TRBD2 for D (5 bases). The CDR3 consists of 15 residues. Trimming stripped 4 bases from V and 4 bases from J, with 16 bases between. Germline lookup yields CDR1 SGHDT and CDR2 YYEEEE. The CDR3 nucleotides read TGTGCCAGCAGCACCTACTCGGGGAACCCAGATACGCAGTATTTT. It codes for CASSTYSGNPDTQYF.

The CDR3 nucleotides are TGTGCCAGCAGTGAAGAGGCAGGGTCCTACAATGAGCAGTTCTTC. Protein: CASSEEAGSYNEQFF. The J gene is TRBJ2-1, the V gene TRBV6-1; D perhaps matches TRBD1 (5 bases). V lost 1 base and J lost 1, with 8 bases in between. The CDR3 covers 15 residues. Germline CDR1 is MNHNS and CDR2 is SASEGT.

Only a few counts were recorded for this clone. The chain joins TRBV19 to TRBJ2-7; 7 bases match TRBD1. V lost 4 bases to trimming and J lost 4 bases; unmatched junction nucleotides: 7. CDR3 length equals 14 residues. CDR1 is LNHDA and CDR2 is SQIVND in the germline V gene (reference sequence). The CDR3 region has the DNA TGTGCCAGTAGTACTCGGACAGGCTTATACGAGCAGTACTTC. Its protein is CASSTRTGLYEQYF.

This chain connects TRBV28 to TRBJ2-7, with D tentatively TRBD1 (6 bases). With 6 bases removed from V and 7 bases from J, the gap between germline ends came to 13 bases. CDR3 length equals 12 residues. Germline V gene lookup returns CDR1 MDHEN and CDR2 SYDVKM. The CDR3 DNA reads TGTGCCAGCAGGACAGGCCCTTCGGAGCAGTACTTC. As protein: CASRTGPSEQYF.

The rearrangement uses TRBV27 and TRBJ1-4, with 7 bases fitting TRBD1. CDR1 and CDR2 (germline): MNHEY, SMNVEV (reference sequence). Germline trimming cut 1 base from V and 5 bases from J; bases unmatched to any gene: 10. The CDR3 totals 17 residues. CDR3 nucleotides: TGTGCCAGCAGTTTATACCTCCCCGGGACAGAGAATGAAAAACTGTTTTTT. Its translation: CASSLYLPGTENEKLFF.

The chain joins TRBV4-1 to TRBJ1-3; possibly TRBD1 for D (5 bases). The V end lost 3 bases, the J end lost 2 bases, and 11 bases lay between the germline ends. Germline V gene sequence: CDR1 MGHRA, CDR2 YSYEKL. The CDR3 covers 15 residues. CDR3 sequence reads: CASSQARGAGNTIYF. The DNA of the CDR3 is TGCGCCAGCAGCCAGGCGCGGGGGGCTGGAAACACCATATATTTT.

V gene TRBV7-2 combines with J gene TRBJ2-1, with TRBD1 matching 10 bases. The CDR3 has 16 amino acids. V was clipped by 1 base and J by 2 bases; unmatched bases: 2. Germline V gene lookup returns CDR1 SGHTA and CDR2 FQGNSA. This CDR3 reads CASSLEGTGAYNEQFF. In nucleotides, the CDR3 is TGTGCCAGCAGCTTAGAGGGGACAGGGGCCTACAATGAGCAGTTCTTC.

In regard to this clone: One end of the junction fails to match germline, which may point to a read error. The chain employs TRBV7-9 and TRBJ1-1, with 10 positions matching TRBD1. The CDR3 is made up of 15 amino acids. Germline CDR1 is SEHNR and CDR2 is FQNEAQ (reference sequence). The DNA for the CDR3 is TGTGCCAGCAGCGCCTCGGGACAGGGGAACGCTGAAGCTTTCTTT. It codes for CASSASGQGNAEAFF.

This chain uses TRBV7-2 with TRBJ2-7; D unclear. Deletions cut 4 bases from V and 5 bases from J, with 6 bases between. Germline lookup yields CDR1 SGHTA and CDR2 FQGNSA. The CDR3 covers 11 residues. As DNA, the CDR3 is TGTGCCAGCAGCTCTTATCACGAGCAGTACTTC. Translated, it gives CASSSYHEQYF. Using reference TRBV7-2 and TRBJ2-7 for the parts outside the CDR3, the full variable domain is GAGVSQSPSNKVTEKGKDVELRCDPISGHTALYWYRQSLGQGLEFLIYFQGNSAPDKSGLPSDRFSAERTGGSVSTLTIQRTQQEDSAVYLCASSSYHEQYFGPGTRLTVT.

The chain combines TRBV11-1 with TRBJ1-5; 8 bases map to TRBD1. Looked up from germline, CDR1 is SGHAT and CDR2 is FQDESV (reference sequence). With V trimmed by 5 bases and J by 5 bases, 8 bases remained unmatched. This CDR3 has 15 residues. CDR3 bases: TGTGCCAGCAGCACAATTCGGACAGGGTATCAGCCCCAGCATTTT. The encoded protein is CASSTIRTGYQPQHF.

The chain combines TRBV5-6 with TRBJ2-7; TRBD2 matches at 13 bases. The length of the CDR3 is 15 residues. V lost 4 bases to trimming and J lost 1 base; unmatched junction nucleotides: 2. CDR1 SGHDT and CDR2 YYEEEE come from the germline V gene. This CDR3 reads CASSQGLAGSYEQYF. In nucleotides, the CDR3 is TGTGCCAGCAGCCAGGGACTAGCGGGATCCTACGAGCAGTACTTC.

This clone was observed a handful of times. Here the CDR3 DNA reads TGTGCCAGCTCACCACGGTTAGCGGGAGATACGCAGTATTTT. As protein: CASSPRLAGDTQYF. This chain links TRBV18 with TRBJ2-3; the match to TRBD2 covers 7 bases. CDR3 length: 14 amino acids. Germline assignment: CDR1 KGHSH and CDR2 LQKENI. V lost 1 base to trimming and J lost 5 bases; unmatched junction nucleotides: 3. The entire variable domain, with the rest obtained from reference TRBV18 and TRBJ2-3, is as follows: NAGVMQNPRHLVRRRGQEARLRCSPMKGHSHVYWYRQLPEEGLKFMVYLQKENIIDESGMPKERFSAEFPKEGPSILRIQQVVRGDSAAYFCASSPRLAGDTQYFGPGTRLTVL.

The V call is TRBV7-8, the J call TRBJ2-2; a weak D match, TRBD1 (6 bases). Germline V lookup: CDR1 SGHVS, CDR2 FQNEAQ. CDR3 length: 17 residues. V lost 4 bases and J 3 bases, leaving 18 bases between the germline ends. Here the CDR3 reads CASSSRRGQPYTGELFF. CDR3 in DNA: TGTGCCAGCAGCTCCCGTCGGGGACAACCTTACACCGGGGAGCTGTTTTTT.

The J gene is TRBJ2-3, the V gene TRBV20-1; D possibly corresponds to TRBD1 (5 bases). V was shortened by 5 bases and J by 8 bases, with 11 bases between the two germline ends. The CDR3 spans 11 residues. The germline gives CDR1 DFQATT, CDR2 SNEGSKA (reference sequence). For the CDR3, the DNA is TGCAGTGCTCCCAGGGAAAGTACGCAGTATTTT. Its protein product is CSAPRESTQYF.

The genes are TRBV19 and TRBJ1-6, with TRBD1 identical over 8 bases. This CDR3 comprises 17 residues. Germline loops: CDR1 LNHDA, CDR2 SQIVND (reference sequence). The ends lost 5 bases at V and 4 bases at J; junction bases unmatched: 10. In nucleotides, the CDR3 is TGTGCCAGTAGTGCAATTCAGGGGGCCCGGTATAATTCACCCCTCCACTTT. Encoded protein: CASSAIQGARYNSPLHF.

This chain connects TRBV9 to TRBJ2-2, with 8 nucleotides matching TRBD1. The V gene's germline CDR1 is SGDLS and CDR2 YYNGEE. J gave up 8 bases and V 4 bases, and 13 bases lay outside the gene matches. CDR3 size: 16 residues. CDR3 coding DNA: TGTGCCAGCAGCCTACGAGGACAGGGCAACATTGGGGAGCTGTTTTTT. Its translation is CASSLRGQGNIGELFF.

The chain joins TRBV6-5 to TRBJ1-2, with 11 bases identical to TRBD1. V lost 6 bases, J lost 6 bases, and 9 bases stayed unmatched. The CDR3 covers 15 residues. The V gene's germline CDR1 is MNHEY and CDR2 SVGAGI. For the CDR3, the DNA is TGTGCCAGCAGGGGGGACAGGGGGGTTGAGGATGGCTACACCTTC. Amino acids: CASRGDRGVEDGYTF.

This clone was recorded once. The chain combines TRBV7-2 with TRBJ1-2; D perhaps matches TRBD1 (5 bases). The CDR3 spans 15 residues. The germline gives CDR1 SGHTA, CDR2 FQGNSA. V was shortened by 5 bases and J by 4 bases, with 17 bases between the two germline ends. CDR3: CASSQISQGGYGYTF. In nucleotides, the CDR3 is TGTGCCAGCAGCCAGATTAGCCAGGGCGGCTATGGCTACACCTTC. Looking up the rest from reference TRBV7-2 and TRBJ1-2 gives the full variable domain: GAGVSQSPSNKVTEKGKDVELRCDPISGHTALYWYRQSLGQGLEFLIYFQGNSAPDKSGLPSDRFSAERTGGSVSTLTIQRTQQEDSAVYLCASSQISQGGYGYTFGSGTRLTVV.

The count of this clone is one. This chain connects TRBV21-1 to TRBJ2-2; the table's TRBD2 call for D was not verified on the DNA. TRBV21-1 is a pseudogene locus. This CDR3 region has 13 residues. The CDR3 reads CASSKAEPGELFF. The DNA of the CDR3 is TGTGCCAGCAGCAAAGCTGAGCCCGGGGAGCTGTTTTTT.